The TCR beta chain described here comes from a study of control samples from healthy donors and cancer patients. The CDR3 runs 13 residues. Germline CDR1 MNHNY, CDR2 SVGAGI (reference sequence). Of note for this clone: One end of the junction fails to match germline, which may point to a read error.

Assay: immunoSEQ multiplex PCR; the TCRdb copy retains only in-frame clones and omits some. The table lists about 34,000 clones, approximately 86% of them singletons. The V call is TRBV6-6, the J call TRBJ1-1; maybe TRBD1 (5 bases). Sequenced material: PBMCs. This receptor was identified in a woman aged 40 to 49 with lung cancer. CDR3 nucleotide sequence: TGTGTCAGCAGTCTCGGGGGAAACACTGAAGCTTTCTTT. It specifies CVSSLGGNTEAFF.